Listed below are T cell receptor beta chains from one sample, sequenced in a study of CD8+ T cells in alopecia areata. Repertoires were generated with immunoSEQ multiplex PCR, while TCRdb's copy carries only in-frame clones and drops some. The data hold approximately 140,000 clones, with roughly nine tenths observed a single time. The sample in question was CD8+ T cells sorted from blood, obtained at week 4, from a patient treated with tofacitinib. Receptors originate from a human donor with alopecia areata. CDR3s include the opening cysteine and the closing phenylalanine or tryptophan. Clone size, where shown, is once, few, many, or a class for clones that have expanded.

abundance,j_gene,len,v_gene,CDR3aa
NA,TRBJ2-7,13,TRBV2,CASITGYSYEQYF
NA,TRBJ1-5,15,TRBV4-1,CASRTGEYSNQPQHF
NA,TRBJ1-1,11,TRBV5-1,CASSLGGVAFF
NA,TRBJ2-3,15,TRBV10-3,CASSPRTDGTDTQYF
few,TRBJ2-4,15,TRBV29-1,CSVVDRVKPKNIQYF
NA,TRBJ2-1,20,TRBV7-8,CASSLPFRPGQGSQNNEQFF
NA,TRBJ2-1,12,TRBV5-6,CASSGGLHEQFF
few,TRBJ2-7,14,TRBV6-5,CASRPGTGGYEQYF
NA,TRBJ1-4,15,TRBV5-4,CASSLIETTNEKLFF
once,TRBJ1-5,18,TRBV4-1,CASSQEGGTARSNQPQHF
NA,TRBJ2-7,14,TRBV29-1,CSVLKVPTSYEQYF
few,TRBJ1-1,15,TRBV30,CAWSAAGIKNTEAFF
NA,TRBJ1-1,12,TRBV7-9,CASSLGLSEAFF
NA,TRBJ2-7,14,TRBV6-6,CALGWDSGGYEQYF
NA,TRBJ2-1,15,TRBV7-6,CASSSEAGNYNEQFF
NA,TRBJ1-1,14,TRBV7-3,CASSPEDSTTEAFF
NA,TRBJ2-3,19,TRBV27,CASSRLTPSGSSSTDTQYF
NA,TRBJ2-1,16,TRBV11-1,CASSSGQLYLYNEQFF
NA,TRBJ2-7,11,TRBV30,CAWSVLDEQYF
NA,TRBJ2-7,13,TRBV19,CASSIRESYEQYF
NA,TRBJ1-4,13,TRBV11-2,CASSPEWNEKLFF
NA,TRBJ2-7,11,TRBV7-9,CASSPGTEQYF
NA,TRBJ2-1,17,TRBV4-1,CASSQDRRTGVFDEQFF
NA,TRBJ1-1,13,TRBV6-5,CASSYSVNTEAFF
NA,TRBJ2-7,10,TRBV6-6,CASSGYEQYF
NA,TRBJ2-7,16,TRBV29-1,CSVEEPGTGVWNEQYF
NA,TRBJ2-1,18,TRBV29-1,CSGWDRELAGSSYNEQFF
few,TRBJ2-1,10,TRBV6-1,CASSNNEQFF
once,TRBJ2-1,14,TRBV2,CASSQTSTNNEQFF
NA,TRBJ2-7,13,TRBV27,CASSLTSSYEQYF
NA,TRBJ2-1,13,TRBV2,CASSPGTINEQFF
NA,TRBJ1-2,11,TRBV27,CASSKGLSYTF
NA,TRBJ2-2,15,TRBV6-5,CASSYRQGHTGELFF
NA,TRBJ1-5,14,TRBV29-1,CSSGTPYSNQPQHF